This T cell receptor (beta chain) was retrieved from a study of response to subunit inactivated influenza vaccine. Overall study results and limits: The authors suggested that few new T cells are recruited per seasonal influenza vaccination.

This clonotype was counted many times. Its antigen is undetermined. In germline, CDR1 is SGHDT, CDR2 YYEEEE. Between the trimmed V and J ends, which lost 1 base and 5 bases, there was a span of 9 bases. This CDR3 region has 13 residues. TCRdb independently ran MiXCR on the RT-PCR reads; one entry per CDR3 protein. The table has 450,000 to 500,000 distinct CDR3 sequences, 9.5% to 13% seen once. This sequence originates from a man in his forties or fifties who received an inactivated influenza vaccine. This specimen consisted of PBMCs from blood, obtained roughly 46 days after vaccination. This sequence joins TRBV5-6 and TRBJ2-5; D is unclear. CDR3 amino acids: CASSLLGRETQYF. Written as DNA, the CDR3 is TGTGCCAGCAGCTTGCTCGGAAGGGAGACCCAGTACTTC.